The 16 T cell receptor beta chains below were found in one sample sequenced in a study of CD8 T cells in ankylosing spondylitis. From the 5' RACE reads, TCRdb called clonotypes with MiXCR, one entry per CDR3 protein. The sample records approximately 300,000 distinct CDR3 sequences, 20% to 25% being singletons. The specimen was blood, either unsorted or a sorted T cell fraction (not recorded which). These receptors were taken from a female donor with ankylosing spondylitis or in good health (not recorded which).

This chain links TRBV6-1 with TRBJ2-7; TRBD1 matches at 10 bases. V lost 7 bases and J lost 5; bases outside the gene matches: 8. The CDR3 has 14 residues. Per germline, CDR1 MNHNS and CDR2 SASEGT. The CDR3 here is CASTPGQGHHEQYF. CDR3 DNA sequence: TGTGCCAGCACTCCGGGACAGGGGCACCACGAGCAGTACTTC.

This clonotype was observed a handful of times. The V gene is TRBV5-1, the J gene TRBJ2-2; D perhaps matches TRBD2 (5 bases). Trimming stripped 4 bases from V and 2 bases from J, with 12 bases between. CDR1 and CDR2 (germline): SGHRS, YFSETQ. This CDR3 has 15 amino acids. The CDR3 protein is CASSPAEANTGELFF. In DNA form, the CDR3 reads TGCGCCAGCAGCCCAGCGGAAGCCAACACCGGGGAGCTGTTTTTT.

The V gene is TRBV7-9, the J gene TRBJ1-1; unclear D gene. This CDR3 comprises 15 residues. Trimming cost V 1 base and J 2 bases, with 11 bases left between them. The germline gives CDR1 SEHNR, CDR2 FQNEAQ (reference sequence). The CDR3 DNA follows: TGTGCCAGCAGCTTAGGCGACCAAGTAAACACTGAAGCTTTCTTT. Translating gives CASSLGDQVNTEAFF.

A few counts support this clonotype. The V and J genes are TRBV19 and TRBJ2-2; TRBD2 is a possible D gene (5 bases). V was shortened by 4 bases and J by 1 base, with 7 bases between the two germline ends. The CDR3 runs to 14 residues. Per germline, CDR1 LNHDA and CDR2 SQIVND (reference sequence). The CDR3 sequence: CASSTGLNTGELFF. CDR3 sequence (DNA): TGTGCCAGTAGTACGGGGTTGAACACCGGGGAGCTGTTTTTT. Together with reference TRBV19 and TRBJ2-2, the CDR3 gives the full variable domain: DGGITQSPKYLFRKEGQNVTLSCEQNLNHDAMYWYRQDPGQGLRLIYYSQIVNDFQKGDIAEGYSVSREKKESFPLTVTSAQKNPTAFYLCASSTGLNTGELFFGEGSRLTVL.

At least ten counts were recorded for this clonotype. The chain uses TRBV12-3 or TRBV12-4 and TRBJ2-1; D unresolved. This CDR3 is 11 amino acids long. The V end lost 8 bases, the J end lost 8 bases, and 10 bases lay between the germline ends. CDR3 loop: CASSSLDEQFF. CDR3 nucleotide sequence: TGTGCCAGCTCAAGTTTGGATGAGCAGTTCTTC.

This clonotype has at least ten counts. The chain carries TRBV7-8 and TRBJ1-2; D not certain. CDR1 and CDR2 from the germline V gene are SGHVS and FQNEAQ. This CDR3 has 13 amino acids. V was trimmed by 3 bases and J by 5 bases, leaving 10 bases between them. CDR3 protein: CASSLARVYGYTF. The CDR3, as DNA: TGTGCCAGCAGCTTGGCCCGCGTATATGGCTACACCTTC.

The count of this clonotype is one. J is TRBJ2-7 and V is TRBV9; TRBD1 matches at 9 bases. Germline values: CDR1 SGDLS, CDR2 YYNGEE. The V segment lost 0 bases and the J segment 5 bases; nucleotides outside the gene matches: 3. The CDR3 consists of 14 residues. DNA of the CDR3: TGTGCCAGCAGCGTAGATAACAGGGGGCACGAGCAGTACTTC. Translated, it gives CASSVDNRGHEQYF.

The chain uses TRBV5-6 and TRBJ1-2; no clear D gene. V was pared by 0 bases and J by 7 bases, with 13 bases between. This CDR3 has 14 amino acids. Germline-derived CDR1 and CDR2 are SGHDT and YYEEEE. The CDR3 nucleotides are TGTGCCAGCAGCTTGGCCGGTCAGGTTGGTGGCTACACCTTC. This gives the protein CASSLAGQVGGYTF. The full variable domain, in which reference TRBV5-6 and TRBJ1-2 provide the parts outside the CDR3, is DAGVTQSPTHLIKTRGQQVTLRCSPKSGHDTVSWYQQALGQGPQFIFQYYEEEERQRGNFPDRFSGHQFPNYSSELNVNALLLGDSALYLCASSLAGQVGGYTFGSGTRLTVV.

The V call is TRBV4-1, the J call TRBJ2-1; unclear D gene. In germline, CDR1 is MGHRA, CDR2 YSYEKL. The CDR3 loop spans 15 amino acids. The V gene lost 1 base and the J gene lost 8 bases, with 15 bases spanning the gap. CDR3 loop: CASSQVPSRWDEQFF. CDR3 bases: TGCGCCAGCAGCCAAGTGCCTTCGAGGTGGGATGAGCAGTTCTTC.

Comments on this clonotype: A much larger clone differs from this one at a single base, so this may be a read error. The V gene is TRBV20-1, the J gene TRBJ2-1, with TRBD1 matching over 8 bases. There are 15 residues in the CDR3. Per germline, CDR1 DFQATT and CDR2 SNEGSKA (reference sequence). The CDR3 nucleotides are TGCAGTGCTCTCACGTCCGGGACAGGCTACAATGAGCAGTTATTC. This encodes CSALTSGTGYNEQLF.

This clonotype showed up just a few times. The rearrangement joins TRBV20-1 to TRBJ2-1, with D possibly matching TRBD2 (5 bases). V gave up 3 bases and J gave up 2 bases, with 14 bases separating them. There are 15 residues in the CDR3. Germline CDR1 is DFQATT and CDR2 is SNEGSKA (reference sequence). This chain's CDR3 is CSASSLARTYNEQFF. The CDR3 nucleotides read TGCAGTGCTAGTTCTCTAGCTAGGACCTACAATGAGCAGTTCTTC.

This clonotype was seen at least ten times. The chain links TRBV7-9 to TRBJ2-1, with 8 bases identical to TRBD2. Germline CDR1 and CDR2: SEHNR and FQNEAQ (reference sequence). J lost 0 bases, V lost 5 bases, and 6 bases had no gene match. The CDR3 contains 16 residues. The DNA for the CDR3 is TGTGCCAGCAGCGGTCCGAGCGGGAGCTCCTACAATGAGCAGTTCTTC. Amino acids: CASSGPSGSSYNEQFF.

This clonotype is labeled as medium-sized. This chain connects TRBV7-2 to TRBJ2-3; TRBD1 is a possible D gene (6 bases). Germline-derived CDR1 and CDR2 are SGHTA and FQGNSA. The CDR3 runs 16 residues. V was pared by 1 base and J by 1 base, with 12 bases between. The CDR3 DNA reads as TGTGCCAGCAGCTTAGGGCGAGGGGGTGGCACAGATACGCAGTATTTT. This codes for CASSLGRGGGTDTQYF.

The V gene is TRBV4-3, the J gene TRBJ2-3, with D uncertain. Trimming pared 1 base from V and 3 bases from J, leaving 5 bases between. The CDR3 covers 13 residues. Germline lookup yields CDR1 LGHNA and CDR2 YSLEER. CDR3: CASSQGRTDTQYF. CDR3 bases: TGCGCCAGCAGCCAAGGGCGGACAGATACGCAGTATTTT.

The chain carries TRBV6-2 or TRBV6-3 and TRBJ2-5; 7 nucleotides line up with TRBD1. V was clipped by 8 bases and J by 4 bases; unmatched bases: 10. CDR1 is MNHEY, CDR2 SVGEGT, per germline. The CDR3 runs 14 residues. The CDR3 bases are TGTGCCAGCTGGCACACAGGGGAAGGAGAGACCCAGTACTTC. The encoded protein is CASWHTGEGETQYF.

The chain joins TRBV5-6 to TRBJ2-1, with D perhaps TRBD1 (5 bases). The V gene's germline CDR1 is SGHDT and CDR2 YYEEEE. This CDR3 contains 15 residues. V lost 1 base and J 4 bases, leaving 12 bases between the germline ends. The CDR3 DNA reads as TGTGCCAGCAGCTTGAAGGGCAGGGCTTACAATGAGCAGTTCTTC. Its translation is CASSLKGRAYNEQFF.